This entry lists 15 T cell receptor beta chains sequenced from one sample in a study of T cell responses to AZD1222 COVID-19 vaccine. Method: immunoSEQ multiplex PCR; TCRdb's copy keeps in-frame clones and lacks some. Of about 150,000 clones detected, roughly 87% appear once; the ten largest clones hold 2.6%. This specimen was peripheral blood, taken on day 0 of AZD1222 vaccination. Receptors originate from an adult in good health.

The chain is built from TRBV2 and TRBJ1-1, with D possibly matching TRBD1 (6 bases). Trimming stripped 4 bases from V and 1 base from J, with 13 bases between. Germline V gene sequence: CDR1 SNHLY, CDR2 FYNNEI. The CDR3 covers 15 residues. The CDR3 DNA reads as TGTGCCAGCAGTGGGCCCCGACAGGAGAACACTGAAGCTTTCTTT. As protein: CASSGPRQENTEAFF.

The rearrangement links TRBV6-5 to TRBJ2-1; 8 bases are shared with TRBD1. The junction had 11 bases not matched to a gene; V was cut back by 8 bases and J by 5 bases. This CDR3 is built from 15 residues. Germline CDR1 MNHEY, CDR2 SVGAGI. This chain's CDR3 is CASQTDRGRHNEQFF. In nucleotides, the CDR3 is TGTGCCAGCCAGACAGACAGGGGCCGACACAATGAGCAGTTCTTC.

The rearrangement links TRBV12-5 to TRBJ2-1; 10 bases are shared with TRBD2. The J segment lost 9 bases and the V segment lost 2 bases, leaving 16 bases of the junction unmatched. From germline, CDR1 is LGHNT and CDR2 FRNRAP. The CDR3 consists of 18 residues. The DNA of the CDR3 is TGTGCTAGTGGTTTGAAGTCTAGCGGGAGTAACCCAAAGGGTGAGCAGTTCTTC. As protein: CASGLKSSGSNPKGEQFF.

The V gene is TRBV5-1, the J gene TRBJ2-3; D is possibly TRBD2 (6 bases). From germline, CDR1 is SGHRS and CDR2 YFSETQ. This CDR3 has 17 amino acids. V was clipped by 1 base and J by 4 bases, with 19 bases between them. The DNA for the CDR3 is TGCGCCAGCAGCTTGTACCGGGACTTTCTAGGGGCAGATACGCAGTATTTT. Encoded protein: CASSLYRDFLGADTQYF.

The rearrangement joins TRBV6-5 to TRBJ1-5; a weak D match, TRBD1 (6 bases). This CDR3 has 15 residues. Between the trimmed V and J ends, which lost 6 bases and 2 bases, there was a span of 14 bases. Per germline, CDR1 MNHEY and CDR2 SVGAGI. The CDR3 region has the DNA TGTGCCAGCAGAGCCCAGGGGTCTGGCAATCAGCCCCAGCATTTT. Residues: CASRAQGSGNQPQHF.

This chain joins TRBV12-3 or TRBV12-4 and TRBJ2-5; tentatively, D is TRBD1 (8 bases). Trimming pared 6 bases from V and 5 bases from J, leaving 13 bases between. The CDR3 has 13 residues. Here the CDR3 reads CASSGQGGETQYF. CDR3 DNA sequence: TGTGCCAGCAGCGGACAGGGAGGGGAGACCCAGTACTTC.

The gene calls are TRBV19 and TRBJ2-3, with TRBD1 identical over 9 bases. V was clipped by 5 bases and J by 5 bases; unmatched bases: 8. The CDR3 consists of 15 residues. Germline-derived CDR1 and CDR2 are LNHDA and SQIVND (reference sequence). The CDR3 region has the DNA TGTGCCAGTAGTCCAGACAGGGGGATGCAAGATACGCAGTATTTT. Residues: CASSPDRGMQDTQYF.

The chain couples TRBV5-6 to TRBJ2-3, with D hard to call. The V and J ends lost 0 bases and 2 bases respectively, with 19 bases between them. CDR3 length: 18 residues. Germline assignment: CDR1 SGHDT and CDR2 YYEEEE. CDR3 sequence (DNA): TGTGCCAGCAGCTTGGTGCGCTTCTCCAGCGTTTCCACAGATACGCAGTATTTT. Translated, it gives CASSLVRFSSVSTDTQYF.

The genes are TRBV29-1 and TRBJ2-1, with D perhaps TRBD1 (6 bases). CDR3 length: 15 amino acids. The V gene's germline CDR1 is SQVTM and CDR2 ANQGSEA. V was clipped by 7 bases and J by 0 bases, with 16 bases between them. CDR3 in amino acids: CSATKTGFSYNEQFF. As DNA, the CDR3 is TGCAGCGCTACCAAGACAGGCTTCTCCTACAATGAGCAGTTCTTC.

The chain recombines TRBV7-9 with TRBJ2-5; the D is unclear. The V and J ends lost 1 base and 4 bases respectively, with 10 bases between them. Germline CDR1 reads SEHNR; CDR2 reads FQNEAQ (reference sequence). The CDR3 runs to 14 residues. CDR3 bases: TGTGCCAGCAGCTTAGTTACCCAGGCAGAGACCCAGTACTTC. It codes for CASSLVTQAETQYF. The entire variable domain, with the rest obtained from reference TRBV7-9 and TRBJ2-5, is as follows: DTGVSQNPRHKITKRGQNVTFRCDPISEHNRLYWYRQTLGQGPEFLTYFQNEAQLEKSRLLSDRFSAERPKGSFSTLEIQRTEQGDSAMYLCASSLVTQAETQYFGPGTRLLVL.

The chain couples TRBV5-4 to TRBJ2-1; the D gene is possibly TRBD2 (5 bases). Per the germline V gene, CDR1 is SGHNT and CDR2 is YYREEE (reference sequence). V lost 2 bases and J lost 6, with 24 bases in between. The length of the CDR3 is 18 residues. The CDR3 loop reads CASSFGHDVSLSANEQFF. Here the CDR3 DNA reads TGTGCCAGCAGCTTCGGTCACGACGTCTCCCTTAGCGCCAATGAGCAGTTCTTC.

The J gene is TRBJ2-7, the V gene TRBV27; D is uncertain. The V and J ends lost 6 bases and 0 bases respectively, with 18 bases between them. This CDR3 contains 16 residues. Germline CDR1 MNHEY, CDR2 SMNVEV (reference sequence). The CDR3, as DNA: TGTGCCAGCAGCCCAAGTGTAGGCTCCTTCTCCTACGAGCAGTACTTC. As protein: CASSPSVGSFSYEQYF.

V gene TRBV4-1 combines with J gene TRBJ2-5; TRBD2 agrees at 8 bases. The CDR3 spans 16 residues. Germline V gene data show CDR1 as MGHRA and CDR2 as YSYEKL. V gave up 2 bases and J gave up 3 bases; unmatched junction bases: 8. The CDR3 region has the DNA TGCGCCAGCAGCCAAAACGCCGGGACTAGGGAAGAGACCCAGTACTTC. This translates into CASSQNAGTREETQYF.

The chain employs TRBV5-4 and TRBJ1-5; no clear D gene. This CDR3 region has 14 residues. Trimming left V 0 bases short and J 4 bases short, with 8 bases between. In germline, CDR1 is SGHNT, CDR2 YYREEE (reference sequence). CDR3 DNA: TGTGCCAGCAGCTTGGAGGGCAAGAATCAGCCCCAGCATTTT. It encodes CASSLEGKNQPQHF.

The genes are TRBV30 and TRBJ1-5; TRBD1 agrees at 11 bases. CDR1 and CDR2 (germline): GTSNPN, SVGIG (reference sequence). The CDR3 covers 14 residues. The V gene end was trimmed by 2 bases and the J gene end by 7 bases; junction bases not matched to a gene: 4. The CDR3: CAWSWDRGIQPQHF. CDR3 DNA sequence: TGTGCCTGGAGTTGGGACAGGGGGATCCAGCCCCAGCATTTT.